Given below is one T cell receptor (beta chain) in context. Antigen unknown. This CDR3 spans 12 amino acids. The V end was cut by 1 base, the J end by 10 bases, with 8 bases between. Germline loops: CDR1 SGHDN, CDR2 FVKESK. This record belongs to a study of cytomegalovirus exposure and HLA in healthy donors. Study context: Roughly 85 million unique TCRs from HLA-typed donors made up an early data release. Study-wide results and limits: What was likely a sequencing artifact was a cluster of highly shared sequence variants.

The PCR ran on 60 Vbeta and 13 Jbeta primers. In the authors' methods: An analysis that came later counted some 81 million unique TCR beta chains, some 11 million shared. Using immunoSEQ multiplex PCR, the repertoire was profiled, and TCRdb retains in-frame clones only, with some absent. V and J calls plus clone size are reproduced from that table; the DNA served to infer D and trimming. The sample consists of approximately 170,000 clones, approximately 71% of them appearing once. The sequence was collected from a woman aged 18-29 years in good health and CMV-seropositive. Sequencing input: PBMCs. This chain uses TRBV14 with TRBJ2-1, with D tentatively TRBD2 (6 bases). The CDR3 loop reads CASSQGGGEQFF. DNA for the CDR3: TGTGCCAGCAGCCAAGGAGGAGGGGAGCAGTTCTTC.